The TCR beta chain under discussion was sequenced for a study of T cell responses to AZD1222 COVID-19 vaccine (dated by TCRdb to about 2021). Looking at the study overall: AZD1222 recipients given second doses at about 4 weeks or at about 12 weeks were pooled, since spike-specific TCR depth and breadth were not found to differ between the two schedules. Trial participants were enrolled by age into 18-55, 56-69 and 70-plus year subgroups, with roughly 160, 29 and 62 TCR-sequenced participants respectively. A total of 240 or so trial participants underwent TCR sequencing, of whom around 210 had received two doses of AZD1222 and 26 had received two doses of the MenACWY control vaccine. Broad study findings and their caveats: Spike-specific TCR breadth and depth rose significantly after two AZD1222 doses compared with day 0 and with MenACWY recipients. Because no day 14 peak-response samples were available, repertoires were characterized only after the peak T cell response. In the small 56-69-year group, the increase in depth fell short of significance, most likely because of low power. Only 5 to 7 AZD1222 recipients were SARS-CoV-2 seropositive at baseline, limiting conclusions about previously exposed vaccinees. CD4 TCRs associated with the vaccine covered the entire spike protein, and the dominant responses were in regions 160-218 and 743-854. Most participants were white British and females outnumbered males, and the authors suggested that clonal diversity may have been underestimated. Reportedly, close to half of the unique spike-specific TCRs recognized epitopes lying outside the regions that are mutated in the B.1.351 and B.1.1.7 variants.

The CDR3 regions of human TCRbeta chains were subjected to immunosequencing. On the authors' methods: TCRs in the repertoires were matched against a reference library of SARS-CoV-2-specific TCRs that had been generated with the MIRA antigen-specificity platform. Breadth was defined as the fraction of unique TCRs that were SARS-CoV-2-associated, and depth was defined as the fraction of total T cells that were SARS-CoV-2-associated. Each spike-specific TCR was assigned to its reactive spike region and to a CD4 or CD8 class using the MIRA data. Log10-transformed breadth and depth values were compared by one-way ANOVA with Sidak's multiple comparisons tests. The table was pulled from immuneACCESS by TCRdb, which kept in-frame rearrangements only. Such tables lose some clones; where checked, under half of the loss comes from unresolved V genes, and the rest has no known cause. V and J calls and clone size come straight from that table; D and trimming were deduced from the DNA. The sample yields 150,000 to 200,000 clones; 85% to 90% were counted once. Of the sample, approximately 1.8% falls within the top ten clones.

In this sample, this clone turned up once. Its antigen remains undetermined. No much larger clone is present one base from it, and per-base qualities are unavailable. From its cysteine to its phenylalanine, the CDR3 spans 16 amino acids. Here the CDR3 DNA is all that survives: 48 bases in frame from base 1. V ends up 5 bases short and J 2 bases short, with an unmatched junction base count of 9. The germline V gene specifies MDHEN as CDR1 and SYDVKM as CDR2. In light of the paper, this sample's time point label describes: baseline before first vaccination. Vaccinee samples were obtained from the UK trials COV001 and COV002, which included a single-blind randomized controlled phase 2/3 trial of AZD1222 (ChAdOx1 nCoV-19) in healthy adults. For TCRbeta chain sequencing, PBMC samples were collected from trial participants at day 0 and at day 28 after the second dose.

The TCR comes from an adult in good health. In this chain, TRBV28 is recombined with TRBJ1-3; TRBD1 lines up with 7 middle nucleotides. The sample here was peripheral blood, taken on day 0 of AZD1222 vaccination. The CDR3 region reads CASSPPGTATGNTIYF. The bases read TGTGCCAGCAGTCCCCCCGGGACAGCGACTGGAAACACCATATATTTT.